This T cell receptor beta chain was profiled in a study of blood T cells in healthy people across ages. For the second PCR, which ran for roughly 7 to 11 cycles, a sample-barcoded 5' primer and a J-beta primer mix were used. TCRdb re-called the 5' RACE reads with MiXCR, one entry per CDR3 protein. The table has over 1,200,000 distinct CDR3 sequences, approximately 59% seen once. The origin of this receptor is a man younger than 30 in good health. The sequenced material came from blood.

The chain's CDR3 is CASSLETGFPYEQYF. In DNA, the CDR3 is TGTGCCAGCAGCTTGGAGACAGGGTTTCCCTACGAGCAGTACTTC. The rearrangement uses TRBV5-6 and TRBJ2-7; TRBD1 agrees at 7 bases. After removal of 0 bases from V and 2 bases from J, the junction contained 5 bases not matched to a gene. Germline CDR1 reads SGHDT; CDR2 reads YYEEEE. CDR3 length: 15 residues.